This TCR beta chain was documented in a study of blood T cell repertoires in COVID-19. Study context: Some COVID-19 samples were acute and others convalescent; all came from the United States, Italy and Spain.

The V and J ends lost 3 bases and 8 bases, in that order; junction bases with no gene match: 6. CDR1 and CDR2 from the germline V gene are SGHAT and FQDESV (reference sequence). This CDR3 is 13 amino acids long. Original handling: Counts of nucleated cells, estimated from reference gene primer amplification, were obtained. Produced via immunoSEQ multiplex PCR; TCRdb's table is partial and in-frame only. That table supplies the V and J calls and clone size; D and trimming were determined from the DNA. The table lists 250,000 or so clones, 75% to 90% of them singletons. The material sequenced was peripheral blood. This TCR came from a man aged 30 to 45 with active or convalescent COVID-19. J is TRBJ1-2 and V is TRBV11-1, with TRBD1 matching 7 bases. The CDR3 reads CASSFDRAQGYTF. Written as DNA, the CDR3 is TGTGCCAGCAGCTTCGACAGGGCACAGGGCTACACCTTC.